The T cell receptor (beta chain) under discussion was sequenced for a study of T cell repertoires in cytomegalovirus infection. Turning to the study itself: Public TCR beta signatures were indicative of both CMV infection and a matching HLA type. Notes on the study in general: There were HLA-C-restricted CMV-specific TCR beta clonotypes dominating the ex vivo response. Carriage of CMV together with the relevant HLA was identifiable through cumulative public TCR beta family frequency.

TCRdb recomputed calls from the reads with MiXCR, one row per CDR3 protein. The repertoire has about 450,000 distinct CDR3 sequences, approximately 32% of them found once; the top ten carry about 13%. As concerns this clonotype: The target antigen is unknown.

Per germline, CDR1 SNHLY and CDR2 FYNNEI. The length of the CDR3 is 16 residues. Sequenced: PBMCs. This receptor was taken from a human donor in good health (CMV status not recorded). Some clones in this sample may be carry-over from other donors' samples. This sequence joins TRBV2 and TRBJ2-1, with D perhaps TRBD2 (7 bases). The CDR3 sequence is CAGGGTQGKNRKEQFF. The DNA for the CDR3 is TGTGCAGGGGGGGGGACCCAGGGGAAGAACAGGAAGGAGCAGTTCTTC.